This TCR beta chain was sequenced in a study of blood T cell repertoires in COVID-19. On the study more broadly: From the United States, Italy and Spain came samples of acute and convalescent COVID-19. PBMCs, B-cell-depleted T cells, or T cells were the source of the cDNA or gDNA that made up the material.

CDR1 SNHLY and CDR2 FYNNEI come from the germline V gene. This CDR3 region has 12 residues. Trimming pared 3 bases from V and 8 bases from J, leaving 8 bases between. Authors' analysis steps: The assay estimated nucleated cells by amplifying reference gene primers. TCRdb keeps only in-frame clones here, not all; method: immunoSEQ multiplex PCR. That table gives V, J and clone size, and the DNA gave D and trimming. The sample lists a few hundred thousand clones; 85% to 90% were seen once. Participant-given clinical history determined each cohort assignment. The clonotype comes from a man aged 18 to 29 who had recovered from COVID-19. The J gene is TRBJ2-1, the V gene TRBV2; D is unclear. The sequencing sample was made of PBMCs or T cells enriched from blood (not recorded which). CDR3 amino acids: CASSDLSDEQFF. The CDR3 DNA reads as TGTGCCAGCAGTGACCTTTCCGATGAGCAGTTCTTC.